This T cell receptor (beta chain) was retrieved from a study of shared clonotypes between healthy human individuals (TCRdb year 2020). In the study overall: Three men and a couple of women, aged 18 to 49 years, made up the cohort. For each donor, CD4 naive and CD4 memory were each run on three plates, CD8 naive on two plates, and CD8 memory on one plate. To estimate repertoire size and how much clonotype sharing occurs between individuals, the study deeply sequenced the blood TCR repertoires of a handful of healthy adults. Libraries were prepared and TCR repertoires were sequenced by different laboratories using diverse techniques, in order to increase sequencing depth and limit assay-specific biases. Each donor's leukapheresis produced roughly between about 0.8 and 10 billion PBMCs.

Using the deep immunoSEQ assay, multiplex PCR amplified TCR CDR3 regions from genomic DNA. Genomic DNA extracted from each cell subset was distributed evenly over all wells of several immunoSEQ 96-well plates, and each plate served as one replicate. For sorted subsets, roughly 0.2 ug genomic DNA, equal to tens of thousands of T cell genomes, was loaded into each replicate PCR. Purified libraries were measured with a Qubit 3.0 fluorometer, size-checked on a Bioanalyzer 2100, and measured again with the KAPA Library Quantification kit. Every immunoSEQ 96-well plate was sequenced on a separate single-read 150-cycle Illumina NextSeq 550 flow cell. Per the source publication's procedure: The immunoSEQ output contained only junctional sequences without quality scores, so filtering could not match that applied to full-length reads. Sequences were annotated with PyIR, a Python wrapper for IgBLAST v1.9, using IMGT germline references to assign V/J genes and CDR3. Reads with weak V/J assignments (E-value above 1e-6), missing CDR3, stop codons, out-of-frame junctions, or ambiguous translated residues were removed. V3J clonotypes were defined as sequences sharing an identical inferred V gene, J gene, and CDR3 amino acid sequence. To compute the percentage overlap between repertoires, the number of shared unique clonotypes was divided by the size of the smaller repertoire. Three approaches were used to assess repertoire richness: RTK rarefaction, the Chao1 estimator, and Recon v2.1 estimates of unobserved clonotypes. For all TCRbeta clonotypes obtained by the gDNA method from several donors, generation probabilities were computed with OLGA. TCRdb took this table from immuneACCESS and kept in-frame rearrangements with V and J called. Such tables lack part of the clones; where checked against another copy, unresolved V genes explain under half of the gap, and the rest is unexplained. That table supplies the V and J calls and clone size; D and trimming were determined from the DNA. Counted in this sample were about 800,000 clones; roughly 96% of them appeared once. The ten largest account for less than 0.3% of the sample.

The full study reports these points: Sampling was restricted to blood, and TCR repertoires in tissues likely differ from the TCR repertoires found in blood. Sharing across several donors was observed for roughly 5% of naive CD4, over 3% of naive CD8, 2.3% of memory CD4, and about 0.38% of memory CD8 clonotypes. Pairwise subsampling indicated that sequencing depth was expected to affect the degree of clonotype sharing among donors. Estimated clonotype richness was generally larger for naive than for memory subsets. Compared with non-shared clonotypes, clonotypes shared by all four sorted-subset donors had higher generation probabilities. The small number of donors limited the genetic and exposure-history diversity represented. Even with the large sequencing depth, rarefaction of the sorted-subset datasets indicated that sequencing was incomplete.

For the CD8 naive samples, CD45RO-negative cells were positively selected for CCR7, yielding a CD45RA+CCR7+ population from which TemRA cells were excluded. Donors were healthy HIV-negative adults with no recently reported acute infections or vaccinations. Only Caucasian adults living in Nashville, Tennessee, USA were represented among the donors. Blood was collected by leukapheresis, and PBMCs were isolated by Ficoll-Histopaque density gradient centrifugation and then cryopreserved in liquid nitrogen vapor phase. Analytical flow cytometry was used to check the purity and quantity of each magnetically sorted T cell population. Each sorted fraction had its genomic DNA isolated and then quantified by UV absorbance on a Nanodrop 2000c. On this clone: Its antigen is not yet known. No base quality information exists; no much larger clone differs at one position.

From a lookup of the germline V gene (reference sequence), CDR1 and CDR2 are SEHNR and FQNEAQ. Measured from the cysteine to the phenylalanine, the CDR3 is 18 residues long. The only DNA kept is the CDR3, 54 bases in frame from the first base. V loses 5 bases, J loses 0 bases, and the germline ends lie 21 bases apart. The sample was naive CD8+ T cells sorted from blood. Read against the paper, the sample's cell subset or site label means: CD45RA+CCR7+. The receptor was derived from a man under 40 in good health. The chain is made from TRBV7-9 and TRBJ2-3; the D gene cannot be resolved reliably. This receptor carries the CDR3 CASSPRHPETGSTDTQYF. DNA sequence: TGTGCCAGCAGCCCCCGCCATCCGGAGACTGGTAGCACAGATACGCAGTATTTT.